This entry concerns a single T cell receptor (beta chain). Antigen specificity is unknown. These data originate in a study of OX40 agonist ivuxolimab in advanced cancers. Across the study: A mean age of roughly 60 years, range roughly 20 to 90, was recorded, and roughly 80% were male. Broader study findings: Relatively little clonal expansion, among the lowest observed, appeared in partial responders at 0.1-3.0 mg/kg. Normalized T-cell clonal expansion was also low in a subset of nonresponders.

Trimming removed 5 bases from V and 0 bases from J, with 11 bases in between. Germline CDR1 and CDR2: SGHTA and FQGNSA. The CDR3 contains 15 residues. Method: immunoSEQ multiplex PCR; TCRdb's copy keeps in-frame clones and lacks some. The data contain roughly 75,000 clones, around 90% of them singletons. The material sequenced was CD4+ or CD8+ T cells sorted from blood, taken in a trial of the OX40 agonist ivuxolimab. The chain combines TRBV7-2 with TRBJ2-1; D gene uncertain. The receptor was derived from an adult with an advanced solid tumor such as melanoma, head and neck, liver or kidney cancer. The CDR3 spells CASSPDWSSYNEQFF. The DNA of the CDR3 is TGTGCCAGCAGCCCCGACTGGAGCTCCTACAATGAGCAGTTCTTC.